The next 3 T cell receptor beta chains were all read from a single sample in a study of Ad26.COV2.S vaccination and SARS-CoV-2 variants. Assay used: immunoSEQ multiplex PCR; TCRdb lists only in-frame clones, some missing. The sample includes some 400,000 clones, approximately 90% of them seen just once. The treatment: roughly 18 received Ad26.COV2.S at low or high dose, single or two shots; 5 received placebo; per-sample allocation not given. The study sampled participants on day 63 after the first vaccine or placebo injection. This specimen was peripheral blood, taken in a trial of Ad26.COV2.S vaccine versus placebo. Every receptor here comes from a person between 18 and 65 years old who received the Ad26.COV2.S COVID-19 vaccine or a placebo.

Turning to this clone: Germline and junction disagree at one end, which may indicate a read error. The same CDR3 can be traced to other DNA sequences in this sample. V usage is TRBV7-9 and J usage is TRBJ2-7, with 12 positions matching TRBD2. The CDR3 covers 13 residues. Germline CDR1 SEHNR, CDR2 FQNEAQ (reference sequence). DNA for the CDR3: TGTGCCAGCAGCCTAGCGGGAGGGCGAGAGCAGTACTTC. Its protein is CASSLAGGREQYF.

V is TRBV27 and J is TRBJ2-1; weak D call: TRBD2 (5 bases). This CDR3 has 13 amino acids. V shed 1 base and J shed 10 bases, with 11 bases lying between them. Germline CDR1 MNHEY, CDR2 SMNVEV (reference sequence). CDR3 loop: CASSLLGSDEQFF. The CDR3 nucleotides read TGTGCCAGCAGTTTATTGGGGAGTGACGAGCAGTTCTTC.

V is TRBV19 and J is TRBJ1-2; no firm D call. The germline V and J ends were trimmed by 7 bases and 4 bases, with 7 bases remaining between them. The CDR3 runs 11 residues. Germline CDR1 reads LNHDA; CDR2 reads SQIVND (reference sequence). This CDR3 is CASNGIYGYTF. The CDR3 coding sequence is TGTGCCAGTAACGGGATCTATGGCTACACCTTC.